The 20 T cell receptor beta chains given below trace back to one sample, sequenced in a study of T-cell memory formation after mild COVID-19. TCRdb itself ran the 5' RACE reads through MiXCR, one entry per CDR3 protein. Counted here are roughly 410,000 distinct CDR3 sequences, approximately 24% occurring once; the ten biggest clones make up around 9%. Material: PBMCs or a T cell subset sorted from them (not recorded which). The receptors were gathered from an adult woman who had mild COVID-19 (a few samples of this study predate the infection). Cell type and time point are not known.

The genes are TRBV5-1 and TRBJ2-1; weak D call: TRBD1 (8 bases). The CDR3 runs 15 residues. With 4 bases removed from V and 11 bases from J, the gap between germline ends came to 22 bases. The germline gives CDR1 SGHRS, CDR2 YFSETQ. CDR3 nucleotides: TGCGCCAGCAGCCCGGTTCTAGCGGACAGGGAGCAGCAGTTCTTC. Its protein product is CASSPVLADREQQFF.

This clonotype has at least ten counts. The rearrangement links TRBV12-3 or TRBV12-4 to TRBJ1-1, with TRBD1 matching over 8 bases. The CDR3 has 13 amino acids. V trimming: 4 bases; J trimming: 3 bases; junction bases outside the gene matches: 1. CDR3 DNA: TGTGCCAGCAGTTCGACAGGGGACACTGAAGCTTTCTTT. This gives the protein CASSSTGDTEAFF.

This clonotype was counted only a few times. The J gene is TRBJ2-7, the V gene TRBV29-1; TRBD2 matches at 7 bases. V was pared by 5 bases and J by 1 base, with 11 bases of the junction left unmatched. The CDR3 is 15 residues long. The germline gives CDR1 SQVTM, CDR2 ANQGSEA. DNA for the CDR3: TGCAGCGTTACCACACTAGGCGGGAGATCCTACGAGCAGTACTTC. Amino acids: CSVTTLGGRSYEQYF.

This clonotype has more than one count but fewer than ten. The V and J genes are TRBV29-1 and TRBJ2-5, with 9 positions matching TRBD1. This CDR3 contains 15 residues. Losses at the gene ends were 6 bases for V and 4 bases for J; bases not matched to a gene: 12. Looked up from germline, CDR1 is SQVTM and CDR2 is ANQGSEA. CDR3 sequence (DNA): TGCAGCGTCCGAGCCGGGACAGGGCTGGTAGAGACCCAGTACTTC. Amino acid sequence: CSVRAGTGLVETQYF.

This chain joins TRBV27 and TRBJ2-5; 8 nucleotides agree with TRBD1. Germline CDR1 is MNHEY and CDR2 is SMNVEV (reference sequence). Trimming cost V 10 bases and J 3 bases; bases outside gene matches: 7. The CDR3 spans 13 residues. CDR3: CATGQGSKETQYF. The CDR3, as DNA: TGTGCCACTGGACAGGGTTCGAAAGAGACCCAGTACTTC.

V and J are TRBV7-9 and TRBJ2-4, with D unresolved. Deletions cut 6 bases from V and 6 bases from J, with 15 bases between. Per the germline V gene, CDR1 is SEHNR and CDR2 is FQNEAQ (reference sequence). This CDR3 has 14 residues. CDR3 coding DNA: TGTGCCAGCAGTCTTCAGAGCGTTGGAAACATTCAGTACTTC. Encoded protein: CASSLQSVGNIQYF. The full variable domain, completed using reference TRBV7-9 and TRBJ2-4, is DTGVSQNPRHKITKRGQNVTFRCDPISEHNRLYWYRQTLGQGPEFLTYFQNEAQLEKSRLLSDRFSAERPKGSFSTLEIQRTEQGDSAMYLCASSLQSVGNIQYFGAGTRLSVL.

The V call is TRBV3-1, the J call TRBJ1-5; 7 nucleotides match TRBD1. Trimming took 4 bases from V and 7 from J; bases not matched to a gene: 7. Germline lookup yields CDR1 LGHDT and CDR2 YNNKEL (reference sequence). The CDR3 runs to 14 residues. The DNA for the CDR3 is TGTGCCAGCAGCCCGTCGACAGGGAAACAGCCCCAGCATTTT. This gives the protein CASSPSTGKQPQHF.

The table lists this clonotype with a few counts. This chain links TRBV5-1 with TRBJ2-7; D might be TRBD1 or TRBD2, each matching 6 bases. CDR3 length equals 15 residues. Germline V gives CDR1 SGHRS, CDR2 YFSETQ. The germline V and J ends were trimmed by 4 bases and 0 bases, with 14 bases remaining between them. The CDR3 nucleotides are TGCGCCAGCAGCCCGCGGGACACCACCTCCTACGAGCAGTACTTC. Protein sequence: CASSPRDTTSYEQYF.

The V gene is TRBV7-2, the J gene TRBJ2-1, with 9 bases that match TRBD1. Germline CDR1 is SGHTA and CDR2 is FQGNSA. The CDR3 spans 16 residues. V lost 5 bases, J lost 4 bases, and 9 bases stayed unmatched. The CDR3 sequence is CASSPGQGARYNEQFF. The DNA for the CDR3 is TGTGCCAGCAGCCCGGGACAGGGCGCTCGGTACAATGAGCAGTTCTTC.

The genes are TRBV19 and TRBJ2-1; D may correspond to TRBD1 or TRBD2 (5 bases each). CDR3 length: 17 amino acids. In germline, CDR1 is LNHDA, CDR2 SQIVND (reference sequence). V was shortened by 5 bases and J by 6 bases, with 23 bases between the two germline ends. The CDR3 loop is CASSPYSRGWVPNEQFF. The CDR3 bases are TGTGCCAGTAGTCCATATTCGAGGGGTTGGGTTCCCAATGAGCAGTTCTTC.

This clonotype was picked up one time. The rearrangement joins TRBV12-3 or TRBV12-4 to TRBJ1-2, with 7 bases aligning to TRBD1. V shed 6 bases, J shed 4 bases, and the junction held 2 bases outside the gene matches. The CDR3 is 12 amino acids. CDR3 sequence reads: CASRGQRYGYTF. CDR3 DNA: TGTGCCAGCAGGGGACAGCGCTATGGCTACACCTTC.

The sample holds many counts of this clonotype. The chain recombines TRBV5-5 with TRBJ2-1; 8 bases align to TRBD2. In germline, CDR1 is SGHKS, CDR2 YYEKEE (reference sequence). The CDR3 spans 20 residues. V shed 2 bases and J 0 bases; nucleotides not matched to a gene: 16. The CDR3 coding sequence is TGTGCCAGCAGCTTTACGTCGAGGGGAAAAGGGACTAGCTCCTACAATGAGCAGTTCTTC. As protein: CASSFTSRGKGTSSYNEQFF.

The rearrangement links TRBV27 to TRBJ2-7, with no clear D. The CDR3 runs 14 residues. Trimming removed 6 bases at V and 4 bases at J, with 16 bases between. The germline gives CDR1 MNHEY, CDR2 SMNVEV (reference sequence). The CDR3 coding sequence is TGTGCCAGCAGCGGTCGGACGACTCCTTACGAGCAGTACTTC. Amino acids: CASSGRTTPYEQYF.

The chain is built from TRBV28 and TRBJ2-1; D gene unclear. The V gene lost 3 bases and the J gene lost 3 bases, with 12 bases spanning the gap. This CDR3 has 15 amino acids. CDR1 MDHEN and CDR2 SYDVKM come from the germline V gene. CDR3 residues: CASSFGGVGYNEQFF. The CDR3 DNA follows: TGTGCCAGCAGTTTTGGCGGAGTGGGCTACAATGAGCAGTTCTTC.

The rearrangement links TRBV6-1 to TRBJ2-5, with 15 bases that match TRBD2. J gave up 5 bases and V 5 bases, and 6 bases lay outside the gene matches. The CDR3 sequence is 16 residues long. Germline-derived CDR1 and CDR2 are MNHNS and SASEGT. Here the CDR3 reads CASSQGLAGGGETQYF. The CDR3 nucleotides read TGTGCCAGCAGTCAAGGACTAGCGGGAGGGGGGGAGACCCAGTACTTC.

This clonotype has a count of ten or more. J is TRBJ2-5 and V is TRBV6-6; TRBD2 aligns across 15 bases. Germline-derived CDR1 and CDR2 are MNHNY and SVGAGI (reference sequence). The trim removed 1 base at V and 1 base at J, leaving 10 bases unmatched. This CDR3 contains 20 residues. CDR3 residues: CASSYWGLAGGSSFQETQYF. The CDR3, as DNA: TGTGCCAGCAGTTACTGGGGACTAGCGGGGGGCTCCTCCTTCCAAGAGACCCAGTACTTC.

The genes are TRBV5-1 and TRBJ2-5, with a possible D match to TRBD1 (6 bases). CDR3 length: 13 amino acids. Germline V gene sequence: CDR1 SGHRS, CDR2 YFSETQ. The V end lost 5 bases, the J end lost 2 bases, and 10 bases lay between the germline ends. The CDR3 loop reads CASRGTPQETQYF. The CDR3 DNA follows: TGCGCCAGCAGGGGGACACCTCAAGAGACCCAGTACTTC.

This clonotype was observed a few times. This rearrangement joins TRBV6-5 to TRBJ2-3; the D gene could be TRBD1 or TRBD2 (5 bases each). Trimming took 7 bases from V and 3 from J, leaving 14 bases between them. The germline V gene has CDR1 MNHEY and CDR2 SVGAGI. CDR3 length equals 14 residues. The CDR3 loop reads CASKRDVQTDTQYF. DNA of the CDR3: TGTGCCAGCAAACGGGACGTCCAAACAGATACGCAGTATTTT.

The V and J genes are TRBV6-5 and TRBJ1-1, with D uncertain. The CDR3 extends over 14 amino acids. CDR1 is MNHEY, CDR2 SVGAGI, per germline. Trimming pared 7 bases from V and 1 base from J, leaving 13 bases between. The CDR3, as DNA: TGTGCCAGCACCAACGGGATAGGGAACACTGAAGCTTTCTTT. Translated: CASTNGIGNTEAFF.

This clonotype is medium-sized in the sample. The CDR3 region is CASALRTGGNEQFF. In DNA, the CDR3 is TGTGCCAGCGCATTGAGGACAGGGGGCAATGAGCAGTTCTTC. This chain joins TRBV6-5 and TRBJ2-1, with TRBD1 matching over 10 bases. In germline, CDR1 is MNHEY, CDR2 SVGAGI. V lost 8 bases and J lost 6; bases outside the gene matches: 7. This CDR3 has 14 amino acids.